These T cell receptor beta chains were read from a single sample in a study of blood T cells in healthy people across ages. Via MiXCR, TCRdb re-called the 5' RACE reads, giving one row per CDR3 protein. The sample holds about 640,000 distinct CDR3 sequences, under 70% seen once. Sequences were obtained from blood. The source of these receptors is a man aged 55 to 70 in good health. Both conserved end residues are part of each CDR3. The D gene is left open where the match is weak. Only some rows state a clone size, as once, few, many or a class for expanded clones.

clone_size j_call cdr3_length d_call v_call cdr3_nt cdr3_aa
NA TRBJ2-5 16 TRBD2 TRBV7-2 TGTGCCAGCAGCTTAGTGTCTAGCGGAGGTCAAGAGACCCAGTACTTC CASSLVSSGGQETQYF
NA TRBJ1-6 15 NA TRBV6-6 TGTGCCAGCAGTACCAGGGTCTCCGATAATTCACCCCTCCACTTT CASSTRVSDNSPLHF
NA TRBJ2-3 13 NA TRBV20-1 TGCAGTGCAAACACGGGGGCAAGGGATACGCAGTATTTT CSANTGARDTQYF
NA TRBJ2-2 16 NA TRBV7-8 TGTGCCAGCAGCTCCGGTAGGGTCCCCAACGGCGGGGAGCTGTTTTTT CASSSGRVPNGGELFF
NA TRBJ2-1 14 TRBD1 TRBV20-1 TGCAGTGCAGAACCGGGACAGGGCGGCAATGAGCAGTTCTTC CSAEPGQGGNEQFF
NA TRBJ2-5 16 NA TRBV6-1 TGTGCCAGCAGTCCCGGGAGAATCCACCAGCAAGAGACCCAGTACTTC CASSPGRIHQQETQYF
NA TRBJ1-4 16 TRBD1 TRBV6-5 TGTGCCAGCAGTTACTCGTCCGGGACAGGGAGTGAAAAACTGTTTTTT CASSYSSGTGSEKLFF
NA TRBJ1-5 15 NA TRBV7-8 TGTGCCAGCAGCTTAGGGTCTGGGGTAGAGCAGCCCCAGCATTTT CASSLGSGVEQPQHF
few TRBJ2-1 17 TRBD2 TRBV6-5 TGTGCCAGCAGTTACTCCTTGACGAGCGGGGGGGCCTATGAGCAGTTCTTC CASSYSLTSGGAYEQFF
NA TRBJ2-3 18 NA TRBV7-2 TGTGCCAGCAGCTTAGGGAGTAGCGGCATGTCTGGCACAGATACGCAGTATTTT CASSLGSSGMSGTDTQYF
NA TRBJ2-3 16 TRBD2 TRBV5-1 TGCGCCAGCAGCACGGGGACTAGTTTGGGTCGGGATACGCAGTATTTT CASSTGTSLGRDTQYF
NA TRBJ1-4 15 NA TRBV25-1 TGTGCCAGCAGTGAATATAGGCTGAGTAATGAAAAACTGTTTTTT CASSEYRLSNEKLFF
NA TRBJ1-2 16 NA TRBV4-1 TGCGCCAGCAGCCAAGGAGGGGCGGAGGCTCTCTATGGCTACACCTTC CASSQGGAEALYGYTF
NA TRBJ2-3 14 NA TRBV12-3/TRBV12-4 TGTGCCAGCAGTGATACAGGGAAGGCAGATACGCAGTATTTT CASSDTGKADTQYF
NA TRBJ2-3 16 TRBD2 TRBV4-2 TGTGCCAGCAGCCAAGATACTAGCGGGGGCACAGATACGCAGTATTTT CASSQDTSGGTDTQYF
NA TRBJ2-3 15 NA TRBV4-2 TGTGCCAGCAGCCAAGATAGTGGTGGCTCAGATACGCAGTATTTT CASSQDSGGSDTQYF
once TRBJ2-5 13 NA TRBV20-1 TGCAGTGCTATCGGGACTGGGGGAGAGACCCAGTACTTC CSAIGTGGETQYF
few TRBJ2-7 14 NA TRBV5-4 TGTGCCAGCAGCTTGGCCCCATACTCCTACGAGCAGTACTTC CASSLAPYSYEQYF